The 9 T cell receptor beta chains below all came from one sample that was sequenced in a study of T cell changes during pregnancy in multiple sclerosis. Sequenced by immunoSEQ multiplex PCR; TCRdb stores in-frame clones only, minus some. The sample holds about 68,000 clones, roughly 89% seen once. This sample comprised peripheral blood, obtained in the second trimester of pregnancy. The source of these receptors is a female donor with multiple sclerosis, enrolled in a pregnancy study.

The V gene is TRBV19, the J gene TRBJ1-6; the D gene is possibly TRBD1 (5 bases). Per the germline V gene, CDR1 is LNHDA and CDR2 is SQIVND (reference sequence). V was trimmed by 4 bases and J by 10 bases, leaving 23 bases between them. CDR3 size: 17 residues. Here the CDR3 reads CASSTTSIRQIGSPLHF. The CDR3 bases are TGTGCCAGTAGTACTACCTCTATCCGACAGATAGGGTCACCCCTCCACTTT.

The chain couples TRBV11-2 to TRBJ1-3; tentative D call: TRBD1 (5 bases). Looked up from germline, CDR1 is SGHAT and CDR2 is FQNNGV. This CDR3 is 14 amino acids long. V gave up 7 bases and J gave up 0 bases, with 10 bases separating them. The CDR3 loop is CASTIRGSGNTIYF. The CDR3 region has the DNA TGTGCCAGCACCATAAGGGGCTCTGGAAACACCATATATTTT.

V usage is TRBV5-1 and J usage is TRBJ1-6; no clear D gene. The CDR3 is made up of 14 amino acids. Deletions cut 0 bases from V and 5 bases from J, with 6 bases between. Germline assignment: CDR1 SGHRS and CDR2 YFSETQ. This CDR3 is CASSLGVDNSPLHF. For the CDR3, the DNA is TGCGCCAGCAGCTTGGGAGTGGATAATTCACCCCTCCACTTT. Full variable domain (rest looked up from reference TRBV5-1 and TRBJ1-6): KAGVTQTPRYLIKTRGQQVTLSCSPISGHRSVSWYQQTPGQGLQFLFEYFSETQRNKGNFPGRFSGRQFSNSRSEMNVSTLELGDSALYLCASSLGVDNSPLHFGNGTRLTVT.

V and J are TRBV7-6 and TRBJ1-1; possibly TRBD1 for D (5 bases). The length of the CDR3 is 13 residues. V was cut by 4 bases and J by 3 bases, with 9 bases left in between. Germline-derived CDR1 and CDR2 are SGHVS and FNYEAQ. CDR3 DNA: TGTGCCAGCAGCTGGCAGGGCGACACTGAAGCTTTCTTT. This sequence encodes CASSWQGDTEAFF.

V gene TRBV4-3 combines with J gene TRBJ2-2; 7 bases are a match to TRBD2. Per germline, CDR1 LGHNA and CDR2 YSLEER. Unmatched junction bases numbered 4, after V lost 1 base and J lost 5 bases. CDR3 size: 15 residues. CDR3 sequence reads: CASSQVQRGTGELFF. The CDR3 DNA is TGCGCCAGCAGCCAAGTCCAGCGGGGAACCGGGGAGCTGTTTTTT.

CDR3 loop: CASSVTGASYNEQFF. In nucleotides, the CDR3 is TGTGCCAGCAGCGTCACAGGGGCCTCCTACAATGAGCAGTTCTTC. This sequence joins TRBV11-3 and TRBJ2-1; 7 positions agree with TRBD1. The V and J ends lost 5 bases and 0 bases, in that order; junction bases with no gene match: 4. CDR3 size: 15 residues. The germline gives CDR1 SGHNT, CDR2 YENEEA.

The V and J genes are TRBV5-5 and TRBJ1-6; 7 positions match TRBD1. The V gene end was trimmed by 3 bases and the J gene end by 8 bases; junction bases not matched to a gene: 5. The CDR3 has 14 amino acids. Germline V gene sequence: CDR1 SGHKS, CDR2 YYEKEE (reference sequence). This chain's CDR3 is CASSSQGIDSPLHF. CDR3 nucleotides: TGTGCCAGCAGCTCACAGGGGATTGATTCACCCCTCCACTTT. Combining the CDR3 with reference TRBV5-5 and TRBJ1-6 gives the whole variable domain DAGVTQSPTHLIKTRGQQVTLRCSPISGHKSVSWYQQVLGQGPQFIFQYYEKEERGRGNFPDRFSARQFPNYSSELNVNALLLGDSALYLCASSSQGIDSPLHFGNGTRLTVT.

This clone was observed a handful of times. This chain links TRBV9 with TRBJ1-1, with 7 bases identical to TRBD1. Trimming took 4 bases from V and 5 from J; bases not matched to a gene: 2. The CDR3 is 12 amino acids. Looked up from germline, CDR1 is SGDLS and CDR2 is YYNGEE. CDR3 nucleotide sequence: TGTGCCAGCAGCTTGACAGGGACTGAAGCTTTCTTT. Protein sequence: CASSLTGTEAFF.

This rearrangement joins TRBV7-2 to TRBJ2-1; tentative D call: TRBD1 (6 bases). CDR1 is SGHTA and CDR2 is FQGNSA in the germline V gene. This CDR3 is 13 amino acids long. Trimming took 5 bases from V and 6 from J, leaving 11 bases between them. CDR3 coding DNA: TGTGCCAGCAGCCAAACAGGGCCCAATGAGCAGTTCTTC. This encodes CASSQTGPNEQFF.